The clone carrying this T cell receptor (beta chain) was found a few times. Its antigen remains unidentified. Germline V gene data show CDR1 as SGDLS and CDR2 as YYNGEE. The CDR3 spans 15 residues. Trimming removed 0 bases at V and 10 bases at J, with 14 bases between. The method was immunoSEQ multiplex PCR; TCRdb's version includes in-frame clones alone and lacks a portion of them. The sample gives about 18,000 clones, around 79% of which show up once; approximately 2% is in the top ten. This specimen comes from a study of PD-1 blockade in classical Hodgkin lymphoma. General observations from the study: Newly diagnosed and completely responding patients shared comparable baseline diversity. It was CD4+ TCR diversity, not CD8+, that rose significantly by C4D1. What drove the repertoire differences, possibly disease activity or prior therapy, has not been defined. The study reported lower baseline TCR diversity in newly diagnosed patients than in healthy donors.

As for time point: cycle 4 day 1 (C4D1), after 5 to 7 weeks of nivolumab. In every patient, relapse followed autologous stem cell transplantation, while exposure to brentuximab vedotin differed. Negative selection with magnetic separation was used to purify CD4+ T cells from thawed PBMCs. J is TRBJ1-6 and V is TRBV9; perhaps TRBD1 as D (6 bases). The sample consisted of CD4+ T cells from blood, taken before the fourth cycle of nivolumab. The clonotype comes from a human donor with classical Hodgkin lymphoma. The CDR3 sequence: CASSVDGGGRSPLHF. CDR3 nucleotide sequence: TGTGCCAGCAGCGTAGATGGTGGGGGGCGATCACCCCTCCACTTT.